This T cell receptor beta chain was retrieved from a study of cytomegalovirus exposure and HLA in healthy donors. Whole-study results and caveats: It emerged from a later analysis that several of the most significant clusters appeared to be linked to common viral pathogens. Donors belonging to an Asian-associated ancestry cluster reportedly showed fewer N-insertions in productive TCRs than the approximately 700-donor mean, according to what a later analysis found.

As regards this clone: Its antigen is currently unknown.

Trimming removed 3 bases from V and 9 bases from J, with 18 bases in between. CDR1 is SQVTM, CDR2 ANQGSEA, per germline. The CDR3 is made up of 14 amino acids. PCR used 60 Vbeta primers and 13 Jbeta primers. TCRdb's copy holds only in-frame clones and misses some; the assay was immunoSEQ multiplex PCR. The sample holds 100,000 to 150,000 clones, roughly 80% seen once. The TCR comes from a female donor in good health and CMV-seronegative. This sequence joins TRBV29-1 and TRBJ2-1, with a weak D call TRBD2 (5 bases). The sequenced material came from PBMCs. The CDR3 nucleotides read TGCAGCGTTGATTCGGGGAGAGTCTCGGGTGAGCAGTTCTTC. Its translation: CSVDSGRVSGEQFF.